These 28 T cell receptor beta chains were sequenced from one sample in a study. TCRdb ran MiXCR on the 5' RACE reads and lists one entry per CDR3 protein. The table records around 33,000 distinct CDR3 sequences, around 24% of them present only once. The sequenced sample was memory CD4+ T cells sorted from blood. Subset: memory CD4+ T cells, CD4+CD45RO+CD25-. Receptors were obtained from a female donor with breast cancer.

The table lists this clonotype with many counts. The chain employs TRBV27 and TRBJ2-1, with 10 bases that match TRBD2. The germline gives CDR1 MNHEY, CDR2 SMNVEV (reference sequence). The junction had 13 bases not matched to a gene; V was cut back by 6 bases and J by 8 bases. This CDR3 comprises 16 residues. For the CDR3, the DNA is TGTGCCAGCAGCTCCTCAGCGGGAGGGCCACAGTATGAGCAGTTCTTC. Translated: CASSSSAGGPQYEQFF.

V is TRBV10-3 and J is TRBJ1-6; 8 positions match TRBD1. The CDR3 has 16 residues. Germline V gene data show CDR1 as ENHRY and CDR2 as SYGVKD. V lost 4 bases to trimming and J lost 5 bases; unmatched junction nucleotides: 7. The CDR3 bases are TGTGCCATCAGTGGGAGCTCGGACAGGGATAATTCACCCCTCCACTTT. Residues: CAISGSSDRDNSPLHF.

In this sample, this clonotype turned up a few times. V is TRBV9 and J is TRBJ2-1, with 8 bases fitting TRBD2. The CDR3 contains 16 residues. V shed 1 base and J 1 base; nucleotides not matched to a gene: 4. Per germline, CDR1 SGDLS and CDR2 YYNGEE. CDR3 sequence reads: CASSVTAGVSYNEQFF. CDR3 DNA: TGTGCCAGCAGCGTAACAGCGGGAGTTTCCTACAATGAGCAGTTCTTC.

This clonotype has ten or more counts. The chain links TRBV4-2 to TRBJ1-2, with unresolved D. Germline CDR1 is LGHNA and CDR2 is YNFKEQ. Trimming stripped 3 bases from V and 0 bases from J, with 17 bases between. This CDR3 is built from 17 residues. CDR3 protein: CASSQETEDLANYGYTF. CDR3 in DNA: TGTGCCAGCAGCCAGGAGACTGAAGACTTAGCTAACTATGGCTACACCTTC.

Comment on this clonotype: Possible read error: a much larger clone is one base away. The chain joins TRBV20-1 to TRBJ2-7, with a weak D call TRBD1 (6 bases). The CDR3 has 16 amino acids. With 1 base removed from V and 6 bases from J, the gap between germline ends came to 22 bases. Germline V gene lookup returns CDR1 DFQATT and CDR2 SNEGSKA (reference sequence). The CDR3 is CSARGAGRGPTCEQYF. The CDR3 bases are TGCAGTGCTAGAGGGGCGGGCAGGGGTCCGACCTGCGAGCAGTACTTC.

This clonotype was found a few times. This chain connects TRBV20-1 to TRBJ2-1; a weak D match, TRBD2 (5 bases). This CDR3 spans 13 amino acids. CDR1 and CDR2 (germline): DFQATT, SNEGSKA (reference sequence). The germline V and J ends were trimmed by 3 bases and 4 bases, with 10 bases remaining between them. In DNA, the CDR3 is TGCAGTGCTAGGGGGAGTAATTACAATGAGCAGTTCTTC. Protein product: CSARGSNYNEQFF.

This clonotype turned up a few times. This chain links TRBV27 with TRBJ2-3; D ambiguous. The CDR3 length is 16 residues. Trimming shortened V by 6 bases and J by 2 bases, and 18 bases separated the two germline ends. Germline loops: CDR1 MNHEY, CDR2 SMNVEV (reference sequence). CDR3 coding DNA: TGTGCCAGCAGGGGTTTGAGTCAGGCCCCCACAGATACGCAGTATTTT. Protein sequence: CASRGLSQAPTDTQYF.

The V call is TRBV7-8, the J call TRBJ2-1; 8 bases align to TRBD2. Per the germline V gene, CDR1 is SGHVS and CDR2 is FQNEAQ. Trimming removed 3 bases from V and 8 bases from J; junction bases left unmatched: 6. The length of the CDR3 is 14 residues. The CDR3 DNA is TGTGCCAGCAGCTTGAGCGGGAGTTTCGATGAGCAGTTCTTC. It is translated as CASSLSGSFDEQFF. The full variable domain, its missing parts supplied by reference TRBV7-8 and TRBJ2-1, is GAGVSQSPRYKVAKRGQDVALRCDPISGHVSLFWYQQALGQGPEFLTYFQNEAQLDKSGLPSDRFFAERPEGSVSTLKIQRTQQEDSAVYLCASSLSGSFDEQFFGPGTRLTVL.

As concerns this clonotype: A much larger clone lies one base from this, so it may be a read error. CDR3 sequence (DNA): TGTGCCGGCAGAGAGGTGGACTCCGCTTTCTTT. Its protein is CAGREVDSAFF. V is TRBV7-9 and J is TRBJ1-1; D is uncertain. The CDR3 is made up of 11 amino acids. Germline V lookup: CDR1 SEHNR, CDR2 FQNEAQ (reference sequence).

V is TRBV9 and J is TRBJ1-5, with 7 bases lining up with TRBD1. The CDR3 contains 15 residues. Trimming at V came to 0 bases and at J to 6 bases, leaving 6 bases not matched to a gene. Germline V gene data show CDR1 as SGDLS and CDR2 as YYNGEE. CDR3 nucleotide sequence: TGTGCCAGCAGCGTAGAGGGAGGGGGCGGTCAGCCCCAGCATTTT. Its protein product is CASSVEGGGGQPQHF.

The chain employs TRBV4-1 and TRBJ2-1; 8 nucleotides align to TRBD2. CDR1 and CDR2 (germline): MGHRA, YSYEKL. V lost 1 base, J lost 0 bases, and 5 bases stayed unmatched. The CDR3 covers 17 residues. The CDR3 spells CASSQGTSQSSYNEQFF. The CDR3 nucleotides are TGCGCCAGCAGCCAAGGGACTAGCCAGAGCTCCTACAATGAGCAGTTCTTC.

This clonotype has more than one count but fewer than ten. One end of the junction fails to match germline, which may point to a read error. The chain has TRBV20-1 and TRBJ2-4; possibly TRBD1 or TRBD2 for D (5 bases each). Germline CDR1 reads DFQATT; CDR2 reads SNEGSKA (reference sequence). The CDR3 length is 16 residues. CDR3 amino acids: CSAGDLRGDAKNIQYF. Here the CDR3 DNA reads TGCAGTGCTGGAGATCTGAGAGGGGATGCCAAAAACATTCAGTACTTC.

This clonotype has ten or more counts. This chain links TRBV9 with TRBJ2-5; TRBD1 is a possible D gene (6 bases). This CDR3 has 13 amino acids. The V gene's germline CDR1 is SGDLS and CDR2 YYNGEE. V was cut by 1 base and J by 5 bases, with 9 bases left in between. CDR3 in DNA: TGTGCCAGCAGCGTAACAGGACAGGAGACCCAGTACTTC. This sequence encodes CASSVTGQETQYF. The full variable domain, in which reference TRBV9 and TRBJ2-5 provide the parts outside the CDR3, is DSGVTQTPKHLITATGQRVTLRCSPRSGDLSVYWYQQSLDQGLQFLIQYYNGEERAKGNILERFSAQQFPDLHSELNLSSLELGDSALYFCASSVTGQETQYFGPGTRLLVL.

This clonotype was seen a few times. The V gene is TRBV9, the J gene TRBJ2-7, with 8 positions matching TRBD1. With V trimmed by 4 bases and J by 5 bases, 8 bases remained unmatched. This CDR3 is 14 amino acids long. Germline V gene data show CDR1 as SGDLS and CDR2 as YYNGEE. DNA of the CDR3: TGTGCCAGCAGCCCCAGGACAGGGCGGAACGAGCAGTACTTC. Its protein is CASSPRTGRNEQYF. Based on the CDR3 plus reference TRBV9 and TRBJ2-7, the full variable domain is DSGVTQTPKHLITATGQRVTLRCSPRSGDLSVYWYQQSLDQGLQFLIQYYNGEERAKGNILERFSAQQFPDLHSELNLSSLELGDSALYFCASSPRTGRNEQYFGPGTRLTVT.

In this sample, this clonotype is medium-sized. The CDR3 DNA is TGTGCCACCAACCGGGACAAGTACACCGGGGAGCTGTTTTTT. It specifies CATNRDKYTGELFF. The gene calls are TRBV15 and TRBJ2-2, with a tentative D call TRBD1 (6 bases). The CDR3 loop spans 14 amino acids. CDR1 is LNHNV and CDR2 is YYDKDF in the germline V gene (reference sequence). Between the trimmed V and J ends, which lost 7 bases and 3 bases, there was a span of 12 bases.

The chain links TRBV7-8 to TRBJ2-2; D may be TRBD1 (6 bases). CDR1 is SGHVS and CDR2 is FQNEAQ in the germline V gene. Trimming left V 5 bases short and J 6 bases short, with 10 bases between. The CDR3 has 13 amino acids. CDR3 residues: CASSPNRAGELFF. The CDR3 DNA reads TGTGCCAGCAGCCCCAACAGGGCCGGGGAGCTGTTTTTT.

This clonotype has only a few counts. The CDR3 bases are TGTGCCAGCAGTTTAAGGGGAGCCAAAAACATTCAGTACTTC. Translating gives CASSLRGAKNIQYF. The gene calls are TRBV12-3 or TRBV12-4 and TRBJ2-4; a possible D gene is TRBD1 (5 bases). V lost 2 bases and J 0 bases, leaving 5 bases between the germline ends. There are 14 residues in the CDR3.

In this sample, this clonotype turned up many times. The rearrangement joins TRBV4-3 to TRBJ2-1; D not certain. The CDR3 sequence is 14 residues long. The germline V gene has CDR1 LGHNA and CDR2 YSLEER. With 0 bases removed from V and 5 bases from J, the gap between germline ends came to 8 bases. CDR3 bases: TGCGCCAGCAGCCAAGATAGGAATCACAATGAGCAGTTCTTC. Its protein product is CASSQDRNHNEQFF.

This clonotype has at least ten counts. This chain uses TRBV13 with TRBJ1-2, with D perhaps TRBD1 (6 bases). This CDR3 comprises 18 residues. V lost 2 bases and J lost 0, with 19 bases in between. Germline CDR1 and CDR2: PRHDT and FYEKMQ (reference sequence). The CDR3 region is CASSLRNPDRRANYGYTF. The CDR3 bases are TGTGCCAGCAGCTTAAGGAACCCAGACAGGAGAGCTAACTATGGCTACACCTTC. The entire variable domain, with the rest obtained from reference TRBV13 and TRBJ1-2, is as follows: AAGVIQSPRHLIKEKRETATLKCYPIPRHDTVYWYQQGPGQDPQFLISFYEKMQSDKGSIPDRFSAQQFSDYHSELNMSSLELGDSALYFCASSLRNPDRRANYGYTFGSGTRLTVV.

This chain uses TRBV7-3 with TRBJ2-7, with D possibly being TRBD2 (5 bases). Germline V gives CDR1 SGHTA, CDR2 FQGTGA. The CDR3 runs to 13 residues. Trimming shortened V by 1 base and J by 6 bases, and 10 bases separated the two germline ends. The CDR3 reads CASSLMGRSEQYF. The DNA for the CDR3 is TGTGCCAGCAGCTTAATGGGGAGAAGCGAGCAGTACTTC.

Worth noting for this clonotype: The conserved phenylalanine or tryptophan normally closing the CDR3 is absent here, so this likely arose from a read error. CDR3 coding DNA: TGCAGTGTTCCGTCCAGGGATGGAGATACGCAGTATCTT. The encoded protein is CSVPSRDGDTQYL. The chain joins TRBV20-1 to TRBJ2-3, with D possibly matching TRBD1 (5 bases). The V gene lost 7 bases and the J gene lost 5 bases, with 16 bases spanning the gap. The CDR3 length is 13 residues. Germline CDR1 is DFQATT and CDR2 is SNEGSKA (reference sequence).

This chain joins TRBV28 and TRBJ1-4; TRBD1 aligns across 10 bases. The length of the CDR3 is 15 residues. The V and J ends lost 6 bases and 8 bases, in that order; junction bases with no gene match: 9. CDR1 MDHEN and CDR2 SYDVKM come from the germline V gene. CDR3 sequence: CASSPPGTGEEKLFF. Here the CDR3 DNA reads TGTGCCAGCAGCCCTCCCGGGACAGGGGAGGAAAAACTGTTTTTT.

This clonotype was detected many times. V gene TRBV27 combines with J gene TRBJ1-5; D may be TRBD1 (5 bases). Germline-derived CDR1 and CDR2 are MNHEY and SMNVEV (reference sequence). The CDR3 runs to 14 residues. Trimming left V 6 bases short and J 3 bases short, with 12 bases between. The DNA of the CDR3 is TGTGCCAGCAGCATGGGGCAGGACAATCAGCCCCAGCATTTT. Translating gives CASSMGQDNQPQHF.

This clonotype was counted ten times or more. This chain joins TRBV4-3 and TRBJ2-7, with TRBD2 as a possible D gene (5 bases). The CDR3 has 14 residues. CDR1 and CDR2 from the germline V gene are LGHNA and YSLEER. V lost 4 bases and J lost 1, with 11 bases in between. CDR3 sequence reads: CASSPDTGSYEQYF. The CDR3 coding sequence is TGCGCCAGCAGCCCTGACACGGGGTCCTACGAGCAGTACTTC.

V is TRBV27 and J is TRBJ2-2; 7 bases map to TRBD1. Germline CDR1 and CDR2: MNHEY and SMNVEV (reference sequence). The CDR3 runs to 15 residues. Trimming took 3 bases from V and 7 from J; bases not matched to a gene: 8. The CDR3: CASSLMAGGIGELFF. The CDR3 DNA reads as TGTGCCAGCAGTTTGATGGCAGGGGGTATCGGGGAGCTGTTTTTT.

This clonotype was counted a few times. V and J are TRBV5-1 and TRBJ2-7; perhaps TRBD2 as D (6 bases). The CDR3 extends over 14 amino acids. V was shortened by 4 bases and J by 3 bases, with 14 bases between the two germline ends. Germline V CDR1 and CDR2: SGHRS, YFSETQ. The CDR3 bases are TGCGCCAGCAGCAGGGGCCCGGGGGACTACGAGCAGTACTTC. This codes for CASSRGPGDYEQYF.

A word on this clonotype: A much larger clone lies a single base off, so this may be a read error. The chain is built from TRBV20-1 and TRBJ2-1; TRBD2 might be the D (6 bases). CDR3 size: 13 residues. The V and J ends lost 2 bases and 4 bases respectively, with 9 bases between them. Germline V lookup: CDR1 DFQATT, CDR2 SNEGSKA (reference sequence). The chain's CDR3 is CSARPREYNEQFF. CDR3 sequence (DNA): TGCAGTGCTAGACCCCGGGAGTACAATGAGCAGTTCTTC.

V usage is TRBV28 and J usage is TRBJ2-1; tentative D call: TRBD2 (6 bases). The length of the CDR3 is 13 residues. Germline CDR1 reads MDHEN; CDR2 reads SYDVKM. V dropped 6 bases and J dropped 7 bases, with 13 bases sitting between them. CDR3 nucleotide sequence: TGTGCCAGCAGCGTTCTTCGGGGGAATGAGCAGTTCTTC. Translated: CASSVLRGNEQFF.